The 8 T cell receptor beta chains below were found in one sample sequenced in a study of blood T cells in healthy people across ages. A second PCR, run for about 6 to 11 cycles, used a sample-barcoded 5' primer plus a J-beta primer mix. TCRdb re-analysed the 5' RACE reads in MiXCR, keeping a single row per CDR3 protein. Among 1.6 million or so distinct CDR3 sequences listed, about 31% were seen once. The sequencing input was blood. These receptors originate from a woman in her twenties or thirties in good health.

This clonotype was seen repeatedly, ten times or more. The chain is built from TRBV9 and TRBJ2-3; D gene unclear. Germline V CDR1 and CDR2: SGDLS, YYNGEE. The CDR3 length is 11 residues. The V end was cut by 0 bases, the J end by 10 bases, with 6 bases between. In DNA, the CDR3 is TGTGCCAGCAGCGTAGGAGAAGCGCAGTATTTT. This encodes CASSVGEAQYF.

This chain connects TRBV20-1 to TRBJ2-5; 12 bases agree with TRBD1. This CDR3 is 14 amino acids long. Germline assignment: CDR1 DFQATT and CDR2 SNEGSKA (reference sequence). Trimming at V came to 6 bases and at J to 1 base, leaving 3 bases not matched to a gene. The CDR3 nucleotides are TGCAGTGCCCCGGGACAGGGGGCCCAAGAGACCCAGTACTTC. It is translated as CSAPGQGAQETQYF.

This clonotype has a handful of counts. The rearrangement uses TRBV7-2 and TRBJ2-1; 8 bases line up with TRBD2. The CDR3 has 18 amino acids. The trim removed 3 bases at V and 2 bases at J, leaving 12 bases unmatched. Germline V CDR1 and CDR2: SGHTA, FQGNSA. The CDR3 bases are TGTGCCAGCAGCTTTCCAAGAATCGGGGGGGCAACCTACAATGAGCAGTTCTTC. As protein: CASSFPRIGGATYNEQFF. Supplemented by reference TRBV7-2 and TRBJ2-1, the full variable domain reads GAGVSQSPSNKVTEKGKDVELRCDPISGHTALYWYRQSLGQGLEFLIYFQGNSAPDKSGLPSDRFSAERTGGSVSTLTIQRTQQEDSAVYLCASSFPRIGGATYNEQFFGPGTRLTVL.

The chain is built from TRBV30 and TRBJ1-1; TRBD1 might be the D (6 bases). This CDR3 spans 17 amino acids. Germline V CDR1 and CDR2: GTSNPN, SVGIG (reference sequence). Trimming cost V 4 bases and J 1 base, with 22 bases left between them. The CDR3 nucleotides read TGTGCCTGGATCGGGGGCCCGGGACGACGGACGAACACTGAAGCTTTCTTT. Amino acids: CAWIGGPGRRTNTEAFF.

Note on this clonotype: A much bigger clone sits one base away, suggesting this may be a read error. J is TRBJ1-2 and V is TRBV7-9, with TRBD1 as a possible D gene (6 bases). V lost 6 bases, J lost 7 bases, and 15 bases lay in between. Looked up from germline, CDR1 is SEHNR and CDR2 is FQNEAQ (reference sequence). CDR3 length: 13 amino acids. The CDR3 nucleotides read TGTGCCAGCAGGGATCAGGGGTGGTCTGGCTACACCTTC. It yields the protein CASRDQGWSGYTF.

This clonotype was picked up a small number of times. This chain joins TRBV20-1 and TRBJ1-5, with D uncertain. V lost 6 bases, J lost 2 bases, and 17 bases lay in between. This CDR3 comprises 15 residues. Germline loops: CDR1 DFQATT, CDR2 SNEGSKA (reference sequence). For the CDR3, the DNA is TGCAGTGCCGCCCAAACCAGTGTGGGCAATCAGCCCCAGCATTTT. Protein product: CSAAQTSVGNQPQHF.

This clonotype showed up just a few times. V and J are TRBV20-1 and TRBJ2-1, with D tentatively TRBD1 or TRBD2 (7 bases each). Deletions cut 1 base from V and 13 bases from J, with 17 bases between. The CDR3 has 13 amino acids. Germline values: CDR1 DFQATT, CDR2 SNEGSKA (reference sequence). The CDR3, as DNA: TGCAGTGCTAGAGCGACAGGGAGGGAGACCCAGTTCTTC. Protein: CSARATGRETQFF.

In this sample, this clonotype turned up a few times. The V and J genes are TRBV7-8 and TRBJ2-6; D unclear. Germline-derived CDR1 and CDR2 are SGHVS and FQNEAQ. This CDR3 has 15 residues. V gave up 3 bases and J gave up 2 bases, with 8 bases separating them. Here the CDR3 DNA reads TGTGCCAGCAGCTTGGAGATTGCTGGGGCCAACGTCCTGACTTTC. This encodes CASSLEIAGANVLTF.